The subject of this entry is one TCR beta chain. This entry comes from a study of blood T cell repertoires in COVID-19. Across the whole study: The United States, Italy and Spain were the sources of the acute and convalescent COVID-19 samples. In each case, the material was cDNA or gDNA derived from T cells, B-cell-depleted T cells, or PBMCs.

Original processing notes: Amplification of reference gene primers was used by the study to estimate nucleated cell counts. Sequencing used immunoSEQ multiplex PCR; TCRdb keeps in-frame clones, though not all of them. V and J calls and clone size come straight from that table; D and trimming were deduced from the DNA. The sample contains 200,000 to 300,000 clones, around 80% of which appear only once. This receptor was obtained from a human donor in a cohort sampled during active COVID-19. Sequenced: peripheral blood.

CDR3 nucleotides: TGTGCCAGCAGCCAAGATCTTAAAGGGGCCTATGGCTACACCTTC. This sequence encodes CASSQDLKGAYGYTF. The chain has TRBV3-1 (or the pseudogene TRBV3-2) and TRBJ1-2; TRBD1 might be the D (5 bases). V lost 0 bases to trimming and J lost 4 bases, with 12 bases between them. The germline gives CDR1 LGHDT, CDR2 YNNKEL (reference sequence). The CDR3 runs to 15 residues.